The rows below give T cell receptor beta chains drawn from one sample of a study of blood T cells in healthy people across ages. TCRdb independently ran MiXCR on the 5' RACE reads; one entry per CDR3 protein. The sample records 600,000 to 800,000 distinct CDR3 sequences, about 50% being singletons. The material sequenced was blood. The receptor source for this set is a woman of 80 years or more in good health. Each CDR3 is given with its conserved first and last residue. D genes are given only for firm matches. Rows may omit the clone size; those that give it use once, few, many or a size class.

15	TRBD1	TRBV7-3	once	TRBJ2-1	CASSFGTGGGNEQFF	TGTGCCAGCAGCTTCGGCACAGGGGGCGGCAATGAGCAGTTCTTC
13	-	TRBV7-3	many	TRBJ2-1	CASSSYLRNEQFF	TGTGCCAGCAGCTCATACTTGAGGAATGAGCAGTTCTTC
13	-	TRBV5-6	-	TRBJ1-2	CASSLPAGFGYTF	TGTGCCAGCAGCTTGCCGGCAGGGTTTGGCTACACCTTC
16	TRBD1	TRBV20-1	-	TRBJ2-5	CSARAGTGGLQETQYF	TGCAGTGCTAGAGCCGGGACAGGGGGCTTACAAGAGACCCAGTACTTC
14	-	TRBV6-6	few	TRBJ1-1	CASSVDRLNTEAFF	TGTGCCAGCAGTGTAGACAGACTGAACACTGAAGCTTTCTTT
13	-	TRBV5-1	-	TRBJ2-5	CASSVELDYGQYF	TGCGCCAGCAGCGTGGAACTAGACTACGGGCAGTACTTC
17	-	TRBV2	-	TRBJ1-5	CASSGALAGSRNQPQHF	TGTGCCAGCAGTGGCGCCCTGGCCGGCAGCCGCAATCAGCCCCAGCATTTT
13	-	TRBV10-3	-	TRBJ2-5	CAIQGTAEETQYF	TGTGCCATTCAGGGGACCGCCGAGGAGACCCAGTACTTC
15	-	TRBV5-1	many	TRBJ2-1	CASSPSRGPYNEQFF	TGCGCCAGCAGCCCCTCGCGGGGGCCCTACAATGAGCAGTTCTTC
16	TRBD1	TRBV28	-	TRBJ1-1	CASSFGQGASGTEAFF	TGTGCCAGCAGTTTCGGACAGGGGGCTTCGGGTACTGAAGCTTTCTTT
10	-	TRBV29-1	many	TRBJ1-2	CSVLFYGYTF	TGCAGCGTTCTGTTCTATGGCTACACCTTC
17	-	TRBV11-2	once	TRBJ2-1	CASSRMRGEGSYNEQFF	TGTGCCAGCAGCCGGATGAGGGGCGAGGGCTCCTACAATGAGCAGTTCTTC
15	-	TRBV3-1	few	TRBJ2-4	CASSPANLAKNIQYF	TGTGCCAGCAGCCCCGCAAATTTAGCCAAAAACATTCAGTACTTC
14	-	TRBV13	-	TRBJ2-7	CASSRRGGVNEQYF	TGTGCCAGCAGCCGGCGAGGCGGGGTTAACGAGCAGTACTTC
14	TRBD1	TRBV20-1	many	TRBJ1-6	CSASRDRENSPLHF	TGCAGTGCTAGTCGGGACAGAGAAAATTCACCCCTCCACTTT
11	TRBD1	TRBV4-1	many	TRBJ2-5	CASRQGLEQYF	TGCGCCAGCAGACAGGGGTTGGAGCAGTACTTC
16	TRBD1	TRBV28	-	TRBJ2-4	CASSTGQGSGKNIQYF	TGTGCCAGCAGTACTGGACAGGGGAGCGGCAAAAACATTCAGTACTTC
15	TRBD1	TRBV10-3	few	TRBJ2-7	CAISELGQKYNEQYF	TGTGCCATCAGTGAGTTGGGACAGAAATACAATGAGCAGTACTTC
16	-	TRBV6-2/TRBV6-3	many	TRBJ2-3	CASSYGGAPLPAPQYF	TGTGCCAGCAGTTACGGAGGGGCCCCCCTACCGGCCCCGCAGTATTTT
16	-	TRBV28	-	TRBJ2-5	CASSAPGTDSRETQYF	TGTGCCAGCAGTGCTCCCGGGACGGATAGTAGGGAGACCCAGTACTTC
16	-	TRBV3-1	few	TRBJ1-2	CASSQFGPREDYGYTF	TGTGCCAGCAGCCAATTCGGGCCCCGGGAGGACTATGGCTACACCTTC
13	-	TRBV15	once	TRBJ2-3	CATSTPNTDTQYF	TGTGCCACCAGTACGCCGAACACAGATACGCAGTATTTT
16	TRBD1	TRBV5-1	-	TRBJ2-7	CASSLQPGTGGNEQYF	TGCGCCAGCAGCTTGCAACCCGGGACAGGGGGGAACGAGCAGTACTTC